This T cell receptor (beta chain) was sequenced in a study of blood T cells in healthy people across ages. Turning to the study itself: The capture of about one barcoded beta molecule per two T cells was achieved by template switching.

Whole-study results and caveats: In older individuals, TCR beta diversity per million T cells was lower, falling roughly linearly with age.

Through a sample-barcoded 5' primer and a J-beta primer mix, a second PCR was run for about 6 to 12 cycles. TCRdb itself ran the 5' RACE reads through MiXCR, one entry per CDR3 protein. Found here are about 1,400,000 distinct CDR3 sequences, approximately 60% of them singletons; the top ten hold 6.5% to 8.5%. Trimming removed 9 bases from V and 5 bases from J; junction bases left unmatched: 11. CDR3 size: 14 residues. Germline V CDR1 and CDR2: SGHDN, FVKESK. With regard to this clonotype: The antigen is unknown.

The chain joins TRBV14 to TRBJ2-3; TRBD2 matches 7 bases. The source material was blood. This sequence was found in a man aged 18-30 years in good health. The CDR3 loop reads CASSYGAGEDTQYF. CDR3 in DNA: TGTGCCAGTAGCTACGGGGCGGGAGAAGATACGCAGTATTTT.